This TCR beta chain emerged from a study of blood T cell repertoires in COVID-19. At the level of the study: In each case, the material was cDNA or gDNA derived from T cells, B-cell-depleted T cells, or PBMCs.

Original analysis: Reference gene primer amplification gave nucleated cell count estimates. The table came from immunoSEQ multiplex PCR; TCRdb's copy has only in-frame clones and leaves some out. D and trimming come from the DNA, and the V and J calls and clone size come from that table. The sample has a few hundred thousand clones; roughly nine tenths are singletons. CDR3 size: 12 residues. V shed 1 base and J 12 bases; nucleotides not matched to a gene: 1. Germline lookup yields CDR1 SGDLS and CDR2 YYNGEE. This clonotype originated in a man in his sixties who had recovered from COVID-19. This chain joins TRBV9 and TRBJ1-6; the match to TRBD1 covers 7 bases. The sequenced sample consisted of peripheral blood. The CDR3 region is CASSVPGGPLHF. The CDR3 DNA sequence: TGTGCCAGCAGCGTACCAGGGGGACCCCTCCACTTT.